This TCR beta chain was recorded in a study of shared clonotypes between healthy human individuals. Measured with immunoSEQ multiplex PCR; TCRdb has only the in-frame clones, and not every one. The repertoire holds about 2.1 million clones, roughly 93% seen once, with roughly 1.7% in the top ten. Notes on the study in general: Blood was the only sampled material, and tissue repertoires likely differ. Across subsets, estimated richness was generally greater for naive than for memory populations. Among non-shared clonotypes, generation probabilities were lower than among those shared by all four donors.

The V and J ends lost 5 bases and 2 bases, in that order; junction bases with no gene match: 3. The CDR3 loop spans 15 amino acids. Germline V gene lookup returns CDR1 LNHDA and CDR2 SQIVND (reference sequence). Regarding this clone: Its antigen is currently unknown.

Terminally differentiated effector memory CD45RA+ cells were excluded by CCR7 positive selection of CD45RO-negative cells. Material: naive CD8+ T cells from PBMCs. The V gene is TRBV19, the J gene TRBJ2-1; the match to TRBD2 covers 10 bases. This receptor was taken from a man in his late teens or twenties in good health. Some clones in this sample may be carry-over from other donors' samples. This CDR3 reads CASSSSGSTYNEQFF. DNA of the CDR3: TGTGCCAGTAGTTCTAGCGGGAGTACCTACAATGAGCAGTTCTTC.